This record concerns one T cell receptor (beta chain) sequence. Per the authors' pipeline: Nucleated cell counts were estimated from reference gene primer amplification. The assay was immunoSEQ multiplex PCR, and TCRdb's table has in-frame clones only and misses some. V and J calls and clone size are as listed in that table; D and trimming were resolved from the DNA. Of 20,000 to 25,000 clones listed, roughly nine tenths are singletons. The CDR3 is 12 residues long. The record originates from a study of blood T cell repertoires in COVID-19. For the study at large: COVID-19 samples from acute and convalescent phases originated in the United States, Italy and Spain. The analysed material was cDNA or gDNA that came from T cells, B-cell-depleted T cells, or PBMCs.

The sequence was obtained from a human donor in a cohort sampled during active COVID-19. The sample comprised peripheral blood. The chain couples TRBV21-1 to TRBJ1-5. TRBV21-1 is flagged as a pseudogene. As DNA, the CDR3 is TGTGCCAGCAAGTACGGGAATCAGCCCCAGCATTTT. It encodes CASKYGNQPQHF.